The entry below describes one T cell receptor (beta chain). Its antigen is undetermined. The sample comes from a study of OX40 agonist ivuxolimab in advanced cancers. Overall study results and limits: Blood T cells, both CD4+ and CD8+, expanded clonally by week 6 at 0.1 to 3.0 mg/kg.

Profiled with immunoSEQ multiplex PCR; TCRdb holds only in-frame clones, not every one. Here the sample spans tens of thousands of clones, about 77% being singletons. V lost 3 bases and J lost 8, with 17 bases in between. The CDR3 has 15 amino acids. CDR1 MNHNY and CDR2 SVGAGI come from the germline V gene (reference sequence). Sequences were derived from CD4+ or CD8+ T cells sorted from blood, sampled in a trial of the OX40 agonist ivuxolimab. The receptor comes from an adult with an advanced solid tumor such as melanoma, head and neck, liver or kidney cancer. The genes are TRBV6-6 and TRBJ1-5, with TRBD1 as a possible D gene (5 bases). The CDR3 here is CASSYLFRGSEPQHF. CDR3 coding DNA: TGTGCCAGCAGTTATCTTTTCCGGGGGTCGGAGCCCCAGCATTTT.